A selection of T cell receptor beta chains follows, all from one sample in a study of tumor and adjacent non-tumor tissue in lung cancer. TCRdb reprocessed the multiplex PCR reads via MiXCR and lists one record per CDR3 protein. Among nearly 50,000 distinct CDR3 sequences listed, 64% were seen once. The sample taken for sequencing was distant non-tumor lung tissue. Every receptor here comes from a woman between 65 and 79 years old with non-small cell lung cancer. The CDR3 runs from the conserved cysteine through the conserved F or W. The order of the fields is CDR3 DNA, CDR3 protein, V gene, J gene, clone size, D gene. A D gene is named only where the DNA matches it firmly. Clone size, where shown, is once, few, many, or a class for clones that have expanded.

TGTGCCAGCAGTTTTAATAGGGCCGGAAACACCACATATTTT	CASSFNRAGNTTYF	TRBV7-9	TRBJ1-3	NA	NA
TGTGTCGGCAGTGAATCGCACCGGACATCGCCAAAAGGGGGCTACACCTTC	CVGSESHRTSPKGGYTF	TRBV6-1	TRBJ1-2	NA	NA
TGTGTCAGCAGCTTCCAACAGGGGTCCTACAATGAGCAGTCCTTC	CVSSFQQGSYNEQSF	TRBV5-4	TRBJ2-1	once	TRBD1
TGCGCCAGCAGCTTATACATGACAGGGGTCCAAGAGACCCAGTACTTC	CASSLYMTGVQETQYF	TRBV5-1	TRBJ2-5	few	TRBD1
TGTGCCACCTCCAGCGGCGGTCAGCCCCAGCATTTT	CATSSGGQPQHF	TRBV24-1	TRBJ1-5	many	NA
TGCGCCAGCAGCGTGCGGACTATGGGGACCCAGTACTTC	CASSVRTMGTQYF	TRBV4-1	TRBJ2-5	once	NA
TGCAGTCCTAGAGACTGGGCGGTTACCCTCTACAATGAGCAGTTCTTC	CSPRDWAVTLYNEQFF	TRBV20-1	TRBJ2-1	NA	NA
TGTGTCAGTAGCTTAGCCCTAGCGGGCCTGTACAATGTGCAGTTCTTC	CVSSLALAGLYNVQFF	TRBV11-1	TRBJ2-1	once	TRBD2
TGCAGTTGCGCCAACAACAATGAGAAGTCCTTC	CSCANNNEKSF	TRBV20-1	TRBJ2-1	NA	NA
TGTGCCAGCACACCAACTCGGGGTCATGTGGTTCTTTTAAGTGAGCAGTTCTTC	CASTPTRGHVVLLSEQFF	TRBV28	TRBJ2-1	many	NA
TGTGCCAGCAGCTTTCATGCGGGATCGCGTGCCGAGCAGTACTTC	CASSFHAGSRAEQYF	TRBV5-4	TRBJ2-7	NA	NA
TGTGCCAGCAGCCCCGGGACAGGGATGGCAGATACGCAGTATTTT	CASSPGTGMADTQYF	TRBV6-5	TRBJ2-3	many	TRBD1
TGTGCCAGCATGGACCGGGACGGGGAGTACAATGAGCAGTTCTTT	CASMDRDGEYNEQFF	TRBV6-1	TRBJ2-1	NA	NA
TGCAGCGTTGGGGCTCGATCCTACAAGCAGTGCTTC	CSVGARSYKQCF	TRBV29-1	TRBJ2-7	NA	NA
TGTGCCAGCAGTCTTGAAGGCATGGACATTGAAGCTTTCTTT	CASSLEGMDIEAFF	TRBV7-3	TRBJ1-1	NA	NA
TGCGCCAACAGCCCAAGTGGGTACGAGCAATACTTC	CANSPSGYEQYF	TRBV4-1	TRBJ2-7	NA	NA
TGCTACGTTGGACAGGTGAACACCGGGGAGCTGTTTTTT	CYVGQVNTGELFF	TRBV29-1	TRBJ2-2	NA	TRBD1